A single sample gave rise to the 22 T cell receptor beta chains below, sequenced in a study of cytomegalovirus exposure and HLA in healthy donors. Some clones are missing from TCRdb's copy, which holds only in-frame ones; the method was immunoSEQ multiplex PCR. The table has fewer than 90,000 clones, 84% seen once. Specimen: PBMCs. These receptors all stem from a woman under 30 in good health and CMV-seropositive.

The chain is built from TRBV18 and TRBJ2-7; possible D gene TRBD1, 5 bases. Germline V gene sequence: CDR1 KGHSH, CDR2 LQKENI. V was pared by 2 bases and J by 3 bases, with 8 bases between. The CDR3 runs 13 residues. The CDR3 DNA follows: TGTGCCAGCTCACCAAGGACAAACTACGAGCAGTACTTC. Protein product: CASSPRTNYEQYF.

V gene TRBV4-1 combines with J gene TRBJ2-6; TRBD1 agrees at 7 bases. The CDR3 is 18 amino acids. V shed 4 bases, J shed 1 base, and the junction held 10 bases outside the gene matches. Germline V lookup: CDR1 MGHRA, CDR2 YSYEKL. DNA for the CDR3: TGCGCCAGCAGCCGCCCCGGGACAGAAGTATCTGGGGCCAACGTCCTGACTTTC. This translates into CASSRPGTEVSGANVLTF.

This clone was counted once. The V gene is TRBV28, the J gene TRBJ1-1; TRBD1 aligns across 7 bases. There are 14 residues in the CDR3. Germline V gives CDR1 MDHEN, CDR2 SYDVKM. The trim removed 5 bases at V and 1 base at J, leaving 4 bases unmatched. In nucleotides, the CDR3 is TGTGCCAGCAGTCCCGGACAGGCGAACACTGAAGCTTTCTTT. Residues: CASSPGQANTEAFF. The complete variable domain, with remaining parts taken from reference TRBV28 and TRBJ1-1, reads DVKVTQSSRYLVKRTGEKVFLECVQDMDHENMFWYRQDPGLGLRLIYFSYDVKMKEKGDIPEGYSVSREKKERFSLILESASTNQTSMYLCASSPGQANTEAFFGQGTRLTVV.

The rearrangement links TRBV4-1 to TRBJ2-7; 7 bases align to TRBD1. V trimming: 6 bases; J trimming: 4 bases; junction bases outside the gene matches: 12. Germline assignment: CDR1 MGHRA and CDR2 YSYEKL. There are 15 residues in the CDR3. In nucleotides, the CDR3 is TGCGCCAGCAGTGAAACCGGGACAGAACTTTACGAGCAGTACTTC. Residues: CASSETGTELYEQYF.

J is TRBJ2-1 and V is TRBV11-3, with D perhaps TRBD1 (6 bases). Germline V gene data show CDR1 as SGHNT and CDR2 as YENEEA. The CDR3 sequence is 15 residues long. V lost 5 bases and J 0 bases, leaving 11 bases between the germline ends. CDR3 nucleotides: TGTGCCAGCAGCCCGAGGGGGAGCTCCTACAATGAGCAGTTCTTC. Its translation: CASSPRGSSYNEQFF. Supplemented by reference TRBV11-3 and TRBJ2-1, the full variable domain reads EAGVVQSPRYKIIEKKQPVAFWCNPISGHNTLYWYLQNLGQGPELLIRYENEEAVDDSQLPKDRFSAERLKGVDSTLKIQPAELGDSAVYLCASSPRGSSYNEQFFGPGTRLTVL.

The chain joins TRBV5-1 to TRBJ2-2; 10 bases match TRBD1. In germline, CDR1 is SGHRS, CDR2 YFSETQ. V lost 0 bases and J lost 7; bases outside the gene matches: 3. This CDR3 comprises 15 residues. Here the CDR3 DNA reads TGCGCCAGCAGCTTGGGACAGGGGGCGAGCGGGGAGCTGTTTTTT. Amino acids: CASSLGQGASGELFF.

The genes are TRBV7-6 and TRBJ2-3; D perhaps matches TRBD2 (6 bases). V was clipped by 3 bases and J by 4 bases, with 11 bases between them. The CDR3 runs 14 residues. The germline V gene encodes CDR1 SGHVS and CDR2 FNYEAQ. DNA of the CDR3: TGTGCCAGCAGCTTTTCTACTAGCTCAGATACGCAGTATTTT. Translation: CASSFSTSSDTQYF.

The genes are TRBV6-6 and TRBJ2-4; the match to TRBD1 covers 7 bases. The CDR3 contains 15 residues. J was trimmed by 5 bases and V by 6 bases; bases with no gene match: 10. In germline, CDR1 is MNHNY, CDR2 SVGAGI (reference sequence). As DNA, the CDR3 is TGTGCCAGCAGCCCGAGGGGGCGATCCGAAAACATTCAGTACTTC. Protein sequence: CASSPRGRSENIQYF.

Remarks on this clone: Because the CDR3 is missing its conserved closing phenylalanine or tryptophan, this is likely a read error. It is unclear where the CDR3 begins or ends on the DNA, so no DNA is shown, and the CDR3 is as TCRdb lists it. CDR3 residues: CASSVEIARAGGRY. The V and J genes are TRBV5-5 and TRBJ2-7; TRBD2, the D gene given by the table, was not confirmed from the DNA. The CDR3 length equals 14 residues, ends included. Germline V gives CDR1 SGHKS, CDR2 YYEKEE (reference sequence).

V gene TRBV9 combines with J gene TRBJ1-2; 7 bases map to TRBD1. The V segment lost 3 bases and the J segment 2 bases; nucleotides outside the gene matches: 7. CDR3 length: 15 amino acids. Per the germline V gene, CDR1 is SGDLS and CDR2 is YYNGEE. CDR3 sequence (DNA): TGTGCCAGCAGCGCCGGGACAGCTGTCAACTATGGCTACACCTTC. Amino acid sequence: CASSAGTAVNYGYTF.

V and J are TRBV15 and TRBJ1-2, with D unresolved. The V gene lost 0 bases and the J gene lost 8 bases, with 16 bases spanning the gap. This CDR3 is 15 amino acids long. Germline V gives CDR1 LNHNV, CDR2 YYDKDF (reference sequence). The CDR3 DNA reads as TGTGCCACCAGCAGAGATTTCAGCCTCACGAGGGGCTACACCTTC. Translating gives CATSRDFSLTRGYTF.

V and J are TRBV4-3 and TRBJ2-5; D remains ambiguous. Germline values: CDR1 LGHNA, CDR2 YSLEER. This CDR3 region has 13 residues. V lost 0 bases, J lost 3 bases, and 5 bases lay in between. CDR3 in amino acids: CASSQEEKETQYF. The CDR3 DNA follows: TGCGCCAGCAGCCAAGAGGAGAAAGAGACCCAGTACTTC.

V and J are TRBV5-8 and TRBJ1-2; D not certain. V shed 0 bases and J shed 8 bases, with 17 bases lying between them. This CDR3 comprises 15 residues. Germline CDR1 and CDR2: SGHTS and YDEGEE. Written as DNA, the CDR3 is TGTGCCAGCAGCTTGGCGGTGGGCATACCCCTGGGCTACACCTTC. It specifies CASSLAVGIPLGYTF.

This clone was counted between two and nine times. The chain employs TRBV7-9 and TRBJ2-3; 8 bases align to TRBD1. Per the germline V gene, CDR1 is SEHNR and CDR2 is FQNEAQ (reference sequence). The CDR3 runs 18 residues. With V trimmed by 5 bases and J by 0 bases, 13 bases remained unmatched. The CDR3 region is CASSPDRDSRPSTDTQYF. Written as DNA, the CDR3 is TGTGCCAGCAGCCCGGACAGGGACAGTCGACCTAGCACAGATACGCAGTATTTT.

The genes are TRBV6-5 and TRBJ1-1; maybe TRBD1 (6 bases). Trimming stripped 2 bases from V and 5 bases from J, with 12 bases between. CDR3 size: 14 residues. Germline lookup yields CDR1 MNHEY and CDR2 SVGAGI. This CDR3 reads CASSYHREGTEAFF. Here the CDR3 DNA reads TGTGCCAGCAGTTACCACAGGGAGGGGACTGAAGCTTTCTTT.

V gene TRBV7-6 combines with J gene TRBJ1-3; no clear D. CDR1 and CDR2 from the germline V gene are SGHVS and FNYEAQ. V was trimmed by 5 bases and J by 0 bases, leaving 17 bases between them. The CDR3 is 17 amino acids. In nucleotides, the CDR3 is TGTGCCAGCAGCCTTGCCGGGAGGGCCCGCTCTGGAAACACCATATATTTT. Amino acid sequence: CASSLAGRARSGNTIYF.

J is TRBJ2-3 and V is TRBV29-1, with 8 bases fitting TRBD2. Germline assignment: CDR1 SQVTM and CDR2 ANQGSEA. The CDR3 sequence is 14 residues long. Trimming took 3 bases from V and 1 from J; bases not matched to a gene: 3. The CDR3 coding sequence is TGCAGCGTTGAGCGGGGGGCGCGCACAGATACGCAGTATTTT. Its protein product is CSVERGARTDTQYF.

This rearrangement joins TRBV5-6 to TRBJ2-7; D remains ambiguous. The V end was cut by 0 bases, the J end by 0 bases, with 7 bases between. This CDR3 has 14 amino acids. Per the germline V gene, CDR1 is SGHDT and CDR2 is YYEEEE. The CDR3 DNA reads as TGTGCCAGCAGCTTGGCTTACAGCTCCTACGAGCAGTACTTC. Translation gives CASSLAYSSYEQYF. The variable domain in full, completed from reference TRBV5-6 and TRBJ2-7, reads DAGVTQSPTHLIKTRGQQVTLRCSPKSGHDTVSWYQQALGQGPQFIFQYYEEEERQRGNFPDRFSGHQFPNYSSELNVNALLLGDSALYLCASSLAYSSYEQYFGPGTRLTVT.

The sample holds a few counts of this clone. V and J are TRBV5-3 and TRBJ1-6; D is perhaps TRBD1 (5 bases). TRBV5-3 is an open reading frame, and its role is uncertain. Trimming pared 1 base from V and 7 bases from J, leaving 18 bases between. There are 17 residues in the CDR3. The DNA of the CDR3 is TGTGCCAGAAGCTTGTTCTGTATCGACAGACAAAATTCACCCCTCCACTTT. Translating gives CARSLFCIDRQNSPLHF.

The chain couples TRBV27 to TRBJ1-5; tentative D call: TRBD1 (6 bases). Germline V gene data show CDR1 as MNHEY and CDR2 as SMNVEV (reference sequence). CDR3 size: 15 residues. V lost 6 bases, J lost 3 bases, and 15 bases lay in between. Here the CDR3 DNA reads TGTGCCAGCAGCCGACAGGCCCGAATCAATCAGCCCCAGCATTTT. Residues: CASSRQARINQPQHF.

The chain carries TRBV18 and TRBJ1-5; no reliable D call. CDR3 size: 15 residues. V was clipped by 2 bases and J by 3 bases, with 11 bases between them. Germline CDR1 and CDR2: KGHSH and LQKENI. The CDR3 here is CASSPTEGNNQPQHF. The CDR3 DNA follows: TGTGCCAGCTCACCAACGGAGGGAAACAATCAGCCCCAGCATTTT.

The genes are TRBV5-1 and TRBJ1-4; D not certain. This CDR3 is built from 15 residues. Germline CDR1 is SGHRS and CDR2 is YFSETQ. V was cut by 0 bases and J by 1 base, with 7 bases left in between. Here the CDR3 DNA reads TGCGCCAGCAGCTTGGGGGCGGGAACTAATGAAAAACTGTTTTTT. It yields the protein CASSLGAGTNEKLFF.